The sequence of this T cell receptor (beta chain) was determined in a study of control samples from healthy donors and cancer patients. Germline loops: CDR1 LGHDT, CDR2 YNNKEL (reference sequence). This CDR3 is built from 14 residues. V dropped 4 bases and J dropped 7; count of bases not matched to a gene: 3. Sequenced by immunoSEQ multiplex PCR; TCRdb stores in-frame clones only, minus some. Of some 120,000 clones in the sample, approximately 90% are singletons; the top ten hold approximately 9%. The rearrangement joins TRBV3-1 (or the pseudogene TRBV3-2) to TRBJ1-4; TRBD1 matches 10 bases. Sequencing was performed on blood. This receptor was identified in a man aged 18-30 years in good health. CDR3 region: CASSPGQGFEKLFF. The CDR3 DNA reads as TGTGCCAGCAGCCCGGGACAGGGGTTTGAAAAACTGTTTTTT.